Given below is one T cell receptor beta chain in context. Its cognate antigen is unknown. The data are from a study of shared clonotypes between healthy human individuals. Study details: The study drew on a couple of women and a few men aged 18 to 49 as donors.

Study-wide results and caveats: Tissue TCR repertoires likely differ from these blood-only repertoires.

The length of the CDR3 is 12 residues. The V gene's germline CDR1 is SQVTM and CDR2 ANQGSEA. This was a deep-level run. The repertoire was sequenced with immunoSEQ multiplex PCR; TCRdb's copy has only in-frame clones and lacks some. Here the sample spans about 490,000 clones, roughly 78% being singletons. Sequencing was done on a sample of PBMCs. The TCR originated in a woman between 40 and 50 years old in good health. Some clones in this sample may be carry-over from other donors' samples. The chain links TRBV29-1 to TRBJ2-5; tentative D call: TRBD1 (5 bases). Near its end, the DNA agrees better with TRBJ2-7, so the J call may be wrong. The CDR3 loop reads CSVGGQAYEQYF. CDR3 nucleotide sequence: TGCAGCGTTGGGGGCCAGGCCTACGAGCAGTACTTC.